These T cell receptor beta chains were read from a single sample in a study of OX40 agonist ivuxolimab in advanced cancers. The assay was immunoSEQ multiplex PCR, and TCRdb's table has in-frame clones only and misses some. The data hold almost 45,000 clones, with approximately 91% observed a single time. Sequenced material: CD4+ or CD8+ T cells sorted from blood, taken in a trial of the OX40 agonist ivuxolimab. These receptors all stem from an adult with an advanced solid tumor such as melanoma, head and neck, liver or kidney cancer. The CDR3 runs from the conserved cysteine through the conserved F or W. D genes are given only for firm matches. Only some rows state a clone size, as once, few, many or a class for expanded clones.

-	TRBV5-1	TRBJ1-1	-	CASSLDRNTEAFF	TGCGCCAGCAGCTTGGACAGAAACACTGAAGCTTTCTTT
TRBD1	TRBV4-3	TRBJ2-2	-	CASSLQGAPGELFF	TGCGCCAGCAGCCTACAGGGGGCGCCCGGGGAGCTGTTTTTT
-	TRBV28	TRBJ2-1	-	CASSSPVMDNEQFF	TGTGCCAGCAGTTCACCTGTCATGGACAATGAGCAGTTCTTC
-	TRBV5-1	TRBJ2-3	-	CASSLLSRGSSDTQYF	TGCGCCAGCAGCTTGTTATCCAGGGGAAGTTCAGATACGCAGTATTTT
-	TRBV19	TRBJ2-2	-	CASSIEEGGTGELFF	TGTGCCAGTAGTATCGAGGAGGGCGGGACCGGGGAGCTGTTTTTT
-	TRBV6-6	TRBJ1-2	-	CASSSAVGWDTF	TGTGCCAGCAGCTCTGCTGTGGGCTGGGACACCTTC
-	TRBV13	TRBJ2-7	-	CASSARTATYEQYF	TGTGCCAGCAGCGCCCGGACGGCCACCTACGAGCAGTACTTC
-	TRBV27	TRBJ1-2	-	CASSLRTPHSGYTF	TGTGCCAGCAGTTTACGGACACCTCATAGTGGCTACACCTTC
-	TRBV30	TRBJ1-1	-	CAWSVVGSTEAFF	TGTGCCTGGAGTGTCGTCGGGAGCACTGAAGCTTTCTTT
-	TRBV7-9	TRBJ2-1	-	CASSLLASVSSYNEQFF	TGTGCCAGCAGCTTACTCGCTAGCGTGAGCTCCTACAATGAGCAGTTCTTC
TRBD1	TRBV6-5	TRBJ2-5	-	CASSSGGYSQETQYF	TGTGCCAGCAGTTCAGGGGGCTACTCTCAAGAGACCCAGTACTTC
-	TRBV6-1	TRBJ2-1	once	CATLVQGQDEQFF	TGTGCCACTCTGGTACAGGGCCAGGATGAGCAGTTCTTC
TRBD1	TRBV9	TRBJ2-1	-	CASSVGWTGGEGEQFF	TGTGCCAGCAGCGTAGGGTGGACAGGGGGTGAGGGTGAGCAGTTCTTC
-	TRBV25-1	TRBJ1-1	-	CASSEGGEFTEAFF	TGTGCCAGCAGTGAAGGCGGGGAATTCACTGAAGCTTTCTTT
-	TRBV25-1	TRBJ1-2	-	CASSESPSPYGYTF	TGTGCCAGCAGTGAATCTCCCAGCCCCTATGGCTACACCTTC
TRBD1	TRBV2	TRBJ2-7	-	CASSSPGQGNYEQYF	TGTGCCAGCAGTTCTCCGGGACAGGGGAACTACGAGCAGTACTTC
TRBD1	TRBV7-6	TRBJ1-1	-	CASSQGAVTEAFF	TGTGCCAGCAGCCAGGGGGCAGTCACTGAAGCTTTCTTT
-	TRBV2	TRBJ2-7	-	CASNQGISLEQYF	TGTGCCAGCAACCAGGGGATAAGCCTCGAGCAGTACTTC
TRBD1	TRBV13	TRBJ2-3	-	CASSFRDRGTDTQYF	TGTGCCAGCAGCTTCCGGGACAGGGGGACAGATACGCAGTATTTT
-	TRBV19	TRBJ2-4	medium-sized	CATRSGTENNQYF	TGTGCCACCCGAAGCGGGACAGAGAATAACCAGTACTTC
-	TRBV19	TRBJ1-5	-	CASSGSRERRAAQPQHF	TGTGCCAGTAGTGGTTCCCGAGAGAGGAGGGCAGCTCAGCCCCAGCATTTT
TRBD1	TRBV11-2	TRBJ1-2	-	CASSLRDRGNGFMDGYTF	TGTGCCAGCAGCTTACGGGACAGGGGGAACGGCTTTATGGATGGCTACACCTTC
-	TRBV7-9	TRBJ2-5	-	CASSLGASQETQYF	TGTGCCAGCAGCTTAGGCGCGAGCCAAGAGACCCAGTACTTC
-	TRBV6-1	TRBJ2-5	-	CASSAPWGSRETQYF	TGTGCCAGCAGTGCGCCTTGGGGTTCCAGGGAGACCCAGTACTTC
TRBD2	TRBV5-4	TRBJ2-3	-	CASTPGLAGDITDTQYF	TGTGCCAGCACCCCGGGACTAGCGGGGGATATCACAGATACGCAGTATTTT
-	TRBV28	TRBJ2-1	-	CASSFPGSYNEQFF	TGTGCCAGCAGTTTTCCCGGGAGCTACAATGAGCAGTTCTTC
-	TRBV6-5	TRBJ1-2	-	CASSYSPGAYGYTF	TGTGCCAGCAGTTACAGTCCAGGGGCCTATGGCTACACCTTC
TRBD2	TRBV28	TRBJ2-3	-	CASSDSAGTSGGPTDTQYF	TGTGCCAGCAGTGACTCAGCCGGGACTAGCGGGGGGCCCACAGATACGCAGTATTTT
-	TRBV5-4	TRBJ1-5	once	CASSLAGNQPQHF	TGTGCCAGTTCTCTGGCTGGCAATCAGCCCCAGCATTTT